The entry below describes one T cell receptor (beta chain). No antigen is known for it. One base away there is no much larger clone; base qualities are not given. In the germline V gene, CDR1 corresponds to SGHTA and CDR2 to FQGNSA. The CDR3 runs 12 amino acids, cysteine and phenylalanine included. The sequence is cut down to CDR3 DNA, 36 bases in frame from base 1. V sheds 5 bases and J sheds 8 bases, leaving 10 bases between their ends. High-throughput TCR beta sequencing profiled peripheral blood CD8+ and CD4+ T cells from healthy donors, Susac syndrome patients and multiple sclerosis patients. The healthy donors served as controls matched for age and sex. Bulk CD8+ and CD4+ T cells were purified by magnetic negative isolation, whereas CD8+ TEMRA cells were enriched by FACS. Blood was drawn into EDTA tubes, processed within 24 hours, and PBMCs were isolated by density gradient centrifugation. PBMCs destined for TCR sequencing were cryopreserved in liquid nitrogen and later thawed in a 37 °C water bath. Purity of sorted or isolated CD4+, CD8+ and CD8+ TEMRA cells was at least 90%.

RNA was extracted with the RNeasy kit and about 0.45 to 1 ug was reverse transcribed using random hexamers. TCR beta CDR3 regions were amplified with the immunoSEQ multiplex PCR assay covering 54 Vbeta and 13 Jbeta segments. Bias from PCR amplification was corrected by using a synthetic template baseline for primer optimization and for computational correction. On the study's bioinformatics: Reads were annotated to V, D and J genes according to IMGT and were analyzed with immunoSEQ Analyzer, with only productive sequences retained. Clonality was calculated as one minus the Shannon entropy normalized by log2 of the number of productive unique sequences. Public and private clones were assessed among the 100 most prevalent clones of each patient and control. A clone was defined as Susac-specific if it was absent from the healthy and MS cohorts, from approximately 980 published viral clones and from other ImmuneACCESS disease sequences. In-frame beta chains were kept once TCRdb had trimmed the public reads at Q25 with fastp and called clones with MiXCR. When rows share a CDR3 protein, they turn into one entry using the most common DNA and genes. These V and J calls originate from TCRdb's pipeline instead of the authors' own analysis. The sample has some 190,000 distinct CDR3 sequences on record, under 95% of them singletons. 0.1% of the sample goes to the ten largest clones.

The entry originates in a study of CD8 T cells in Susac syndrome (dated by TCRdb to between 2019 and 2020). The study in broad terms: The study used repertoire sequencing to test whether antigen drove CD8+ T cell activation and differentiation in Susac syndrome.

The study at large found these results: The study acknowledged that relatively few individuals were included in the TCR sequencing and HLA analysis.

The origin of this receptor is a human donor in good health. The chain uses TRBV7-2 and TRBJ2-1; the D gene lacks a confident call. Input material: CD4+ T cells from PBMCs. The encoded CDR3 is CASSPIWDEQFF. The sequenced DNA is TGTGCCAGCAGCCCAATATGGGATGAGCAGTTCTTC.